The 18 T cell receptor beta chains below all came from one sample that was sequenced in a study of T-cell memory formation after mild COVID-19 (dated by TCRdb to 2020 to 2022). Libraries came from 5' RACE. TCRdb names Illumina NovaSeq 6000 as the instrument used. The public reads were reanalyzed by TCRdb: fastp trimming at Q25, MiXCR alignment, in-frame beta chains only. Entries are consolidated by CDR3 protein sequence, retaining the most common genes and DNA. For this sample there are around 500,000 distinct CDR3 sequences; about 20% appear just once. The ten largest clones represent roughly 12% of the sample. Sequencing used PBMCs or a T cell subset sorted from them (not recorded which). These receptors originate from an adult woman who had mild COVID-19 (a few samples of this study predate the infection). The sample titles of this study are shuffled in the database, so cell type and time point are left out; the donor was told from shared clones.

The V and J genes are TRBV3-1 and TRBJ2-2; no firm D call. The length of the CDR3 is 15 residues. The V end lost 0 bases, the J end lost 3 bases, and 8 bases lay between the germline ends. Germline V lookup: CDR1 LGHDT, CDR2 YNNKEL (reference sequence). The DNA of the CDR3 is TGTGCCAGCAGCCAAGACAGACTCTACACCGGGGAGCTGTTTTTT. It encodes CASSQDRLYTGELFF.

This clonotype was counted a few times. The CDR3 is CASSGSAAGGTLGTQYF. The CDR3 nucleotides read TGTGCCAGCAGCGGATCGGCGGCGGGAGGGACGTTGGGGACCCAGTACTTC. The J gene is TRBJ2-5, the V gene TRBV9; 9 bases are a match to TRBD2. Germline-derived CDR1 and CDR2 are SGDLS and YYNGEE. V lost 3 bases to trimming and J lost 7 bases; unmatched junction nucleotides: 16. The CDR3 extends over 17 amino acids.

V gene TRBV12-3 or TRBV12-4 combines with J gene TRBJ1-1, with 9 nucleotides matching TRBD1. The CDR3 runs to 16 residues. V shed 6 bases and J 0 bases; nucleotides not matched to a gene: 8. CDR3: CASRLPGTGLNTEAFF. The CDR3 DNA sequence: TGTGCCAGCAGGTTACCCGGGACAGGGTTGAACACTGAAGCTTTCTTT.

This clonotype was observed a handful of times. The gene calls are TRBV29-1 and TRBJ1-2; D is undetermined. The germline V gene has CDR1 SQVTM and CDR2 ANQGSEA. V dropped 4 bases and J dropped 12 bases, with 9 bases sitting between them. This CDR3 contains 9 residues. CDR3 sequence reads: CSVGGMNTF. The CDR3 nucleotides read TGCAGCGTTGGTGGTATGAACACCTTC.

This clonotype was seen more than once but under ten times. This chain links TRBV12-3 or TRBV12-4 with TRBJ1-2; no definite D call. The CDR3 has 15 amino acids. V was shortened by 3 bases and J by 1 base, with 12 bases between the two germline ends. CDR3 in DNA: TGTGCCAGCAGTTTTGGCCAGCGAGTTAACTATGGCTACACCTTC. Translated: CASSFGQRVNYGYTF.

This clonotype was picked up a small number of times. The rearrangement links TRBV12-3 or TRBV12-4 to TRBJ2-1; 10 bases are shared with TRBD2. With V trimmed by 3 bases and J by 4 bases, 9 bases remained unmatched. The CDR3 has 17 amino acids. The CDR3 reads CASSFFRLAGGYNEQFF. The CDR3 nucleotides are TGTGCCAGCAGTTTCTTTAGACTAGCGGGCGGGTACAATGAGCAGTTCTTC.

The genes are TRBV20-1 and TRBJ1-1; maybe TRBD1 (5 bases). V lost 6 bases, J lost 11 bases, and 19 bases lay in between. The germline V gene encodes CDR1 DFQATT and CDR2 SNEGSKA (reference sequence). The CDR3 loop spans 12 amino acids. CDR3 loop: CSAKGAARFAFF. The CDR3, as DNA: TGCAGTGCCAAAGGGGCAGCCAGATTCGCTTTCTTT.

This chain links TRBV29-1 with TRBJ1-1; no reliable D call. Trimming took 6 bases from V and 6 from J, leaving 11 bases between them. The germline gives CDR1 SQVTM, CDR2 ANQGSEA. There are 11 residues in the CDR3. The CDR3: CSVRVGAEAFF. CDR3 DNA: TGCAGCGTGAGAGTTGGGGCTGAAGCTTTCTTT.

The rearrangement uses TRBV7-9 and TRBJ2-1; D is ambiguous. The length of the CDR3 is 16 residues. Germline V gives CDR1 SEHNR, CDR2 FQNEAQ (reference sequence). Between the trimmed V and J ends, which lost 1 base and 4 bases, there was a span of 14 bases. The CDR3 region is CASSLVVGPNYNEQFF. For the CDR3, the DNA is TGTGCCAGCAGCTTAGTGGTGGGTCCGAATTACAATGAGCAGTTCTTC.

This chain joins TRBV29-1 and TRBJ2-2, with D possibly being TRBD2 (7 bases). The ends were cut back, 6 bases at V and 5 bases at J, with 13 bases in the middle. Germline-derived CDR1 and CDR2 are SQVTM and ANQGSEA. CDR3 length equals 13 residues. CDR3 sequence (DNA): TGCAGCGTGGTAGGGGGGGCAACCGGGGAGCTGTTTTTT. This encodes CSVVGGATGELFF.

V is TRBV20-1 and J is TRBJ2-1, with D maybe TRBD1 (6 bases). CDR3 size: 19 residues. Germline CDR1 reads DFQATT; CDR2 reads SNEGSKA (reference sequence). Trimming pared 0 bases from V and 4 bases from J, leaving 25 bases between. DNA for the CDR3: TGCAGTGCTAGAGATAAGGAGTCCCGGGACACTTGGAGATACAATGAGCAGTTCTTC. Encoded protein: CSARDKESRDTWRYNEQFF.

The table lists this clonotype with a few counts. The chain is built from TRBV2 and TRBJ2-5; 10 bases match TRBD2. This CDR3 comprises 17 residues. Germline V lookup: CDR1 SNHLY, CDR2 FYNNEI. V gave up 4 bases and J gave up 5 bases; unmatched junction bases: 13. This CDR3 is CASSGSGLAGALETQYF. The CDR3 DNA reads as TGTGCCAGCAGTGGGTCCGGCCTAGCGGGGGCTTTGGAGACCCAGTACTTC.

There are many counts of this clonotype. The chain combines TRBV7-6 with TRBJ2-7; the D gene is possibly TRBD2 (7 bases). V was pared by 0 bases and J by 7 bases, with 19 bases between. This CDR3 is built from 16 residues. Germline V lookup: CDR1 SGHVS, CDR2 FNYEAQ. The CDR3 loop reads CASSLAGVGGAEEQYF. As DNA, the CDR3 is TGTGCCAGCAGCTTAGCGGGTGTTGGGGGGGCGGAAGAGCAGTACTTC.

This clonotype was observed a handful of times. In DNA, the CDR3 is TGTGCCAGCTCACTGGCCGGGACAGGGCCCTACGAGCAGTACTTC. It encodes CASSLAGTGPYEQYF. The V and J genes are TRBV6-5 and TRBJ2-7, with 9 positions matching TRBD1. The germline gives CDR1 MNHEY, CDR2 SVGAGI. The junction had 10 bases not matched to a gene; V was cut back by 8 bases and J by 2 bases. The CDR3 runs 15 residues.

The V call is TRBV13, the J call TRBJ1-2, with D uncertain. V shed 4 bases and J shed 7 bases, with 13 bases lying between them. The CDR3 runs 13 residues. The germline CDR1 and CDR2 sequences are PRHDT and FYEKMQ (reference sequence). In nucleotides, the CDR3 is TGTGCCAGCAGCTCGACCGTCTCGGGTGGCTACACCTTC. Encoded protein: CASSSTVSGGYTF.

CDR3 protein: CASSEGSGEQFF. For the CDR3, the DNA is TGTGCCAGCAGTGAAGGTTCGGGTGAGCAGTTCTTC. The rearrangement uses TRBV2 and TRBJ2-1; D gene ambiguous. This CDR3 has 12 residues. Trimming took 1 base from V and 9 from J, leaving 7 bases between them. Germline V gene sequence: CDR1 SNHLY, CDR2 FYNNEI.

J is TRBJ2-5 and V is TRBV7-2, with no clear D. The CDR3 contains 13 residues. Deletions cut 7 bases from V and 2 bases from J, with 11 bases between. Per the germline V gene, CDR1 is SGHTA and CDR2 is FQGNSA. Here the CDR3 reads CASMTGAQETQYF. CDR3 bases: TGTGCCAGCATGACCGGCGCACAAGAGACCCAGTACTTC.

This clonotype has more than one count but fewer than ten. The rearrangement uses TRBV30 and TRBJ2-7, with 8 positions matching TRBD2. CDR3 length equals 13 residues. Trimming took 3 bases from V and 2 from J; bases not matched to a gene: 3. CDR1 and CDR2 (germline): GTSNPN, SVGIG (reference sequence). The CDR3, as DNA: TGTGCCTGGAGGACGGGAGGGACCTACGAGCAGTACTTC. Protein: CAWRTGGTYEQYF. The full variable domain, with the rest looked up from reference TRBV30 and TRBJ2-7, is SQTIHQWPATLVQPVGSPLSLECTVEGTSNPNLYWYRQAAGRGLQLLFYSVGIGQISSEVPQNLSASRPQDRQFILSSKKLLLSDSGFYLCAWRTGGTYEQYFGPGTRLTVT.